The entry below gives a single T cell receptor beta chain sequence along with its context. There is no known antigen for this receptor. Base qualities are not at hand, and no much larger clone is one base apart. TCRbeta CDR3 regions were amplified by multiplexed two-step PCR using Vbeta-specific forward primers and Jbeta-specific reverse primers. The TCRbeta libraries were sequenced on an Illumina instrument via the immunoSEQ service. Per the source publication's procedure: V, D and J genes were assigned using IMGT annotation, and counts were corrected for multiplex PCR bias using synthetic CDR3 analogues. In the immunoSEQ Analyzer, repertoire clonality was calculated as one minus the normalized Shannon entropy. Fisher's exact test with Benjamini-Hochberg false discovery rate control was used to define clonal expansion, with two-tailed P<0.01. TCRdb limited this immuneACCESS table to in-frame rearrangements with V and J called. A share of clones is missing; checked studies link under half to unresolved V genes, and the rest is unexplained. V, J and clone size reflect that table, while D and trimming were determined from the DNA. The sample records about 29,000 clones, about three quarters of which are singletons. The ten largest clones add up to 2.2% of the sample.

These data are taken from a study of regulatory dendritic cells for organ transplantation (dated by TCRdb to the late 2010s). In terms of the full investigation: Sorted naive and memory CD4+ and CD8+ T cells had their TCRbeta repertoires sequenced both before and after allostimulation with either regulatory or mature dendritic cells. What the research found in general, with its limitations: Highly diverse repertoires were observed in naive CD4+ and CD8+ T cells, whereas lower diversity was observed in memory cells, and the most oligoclonal repertoires were found in memory CD8+ cells. Only a couple of subjects were sequenced, and the authors noted considerable between-individual heterogeneity in the alloreactive memory CD8+ T cell pool. In both subjects, allostimulation led to expansion of memory CD8+ clones, though the expansion induced by regulatory dendritic cells appeared to be more limited than that induced by mature dendritic cells. Of the resting subsets, the one holding the most alloreactive TCR clonotypes was memory CD8+ T cells.

From cysteine to phenylalanine, the CDR3 is 15 amino acids long. Only CDR3 DNA remains: 45 bases, in frame from the first base. Between the V and J ends, shortened by 1 base and 4 bases respectively, the junction contains 11 bases. CDR1 is given as LGHNA and CDR2 as YNFKEQ, both from the germline V gene. FACS was used to sort CD4+ or CD8+ cells into naive T cells (CD45RA+) and memory T cells (CD45RO+). Two healthy control subjects provided the T cells used for TCR sequencing. Unstimulated sorted T cell subsets were used as baseline controls for the mixed lymphocyte reactions. The Qiagen DNeasy Blood & Tissue Kit was used to extract genomic DNA.

This chain is built from TRBV4-2 and TRBJ1-5; the D gene is perhaps TRBD1, on 5 matching bases. The origin of this receptor is a human donor in good health. The sequenced sample was memory CD4+ T cells from blood. The sample's cell subset or site label is to be understood as: CD45RO+ memory T cells. The CDR3 loop reads CASSQADGGNQPQHF. The sequence in DNA is TGTGCCAGCAGCCAAGCGGACGGGGGAAATCAGCCCCAGCATTTT.